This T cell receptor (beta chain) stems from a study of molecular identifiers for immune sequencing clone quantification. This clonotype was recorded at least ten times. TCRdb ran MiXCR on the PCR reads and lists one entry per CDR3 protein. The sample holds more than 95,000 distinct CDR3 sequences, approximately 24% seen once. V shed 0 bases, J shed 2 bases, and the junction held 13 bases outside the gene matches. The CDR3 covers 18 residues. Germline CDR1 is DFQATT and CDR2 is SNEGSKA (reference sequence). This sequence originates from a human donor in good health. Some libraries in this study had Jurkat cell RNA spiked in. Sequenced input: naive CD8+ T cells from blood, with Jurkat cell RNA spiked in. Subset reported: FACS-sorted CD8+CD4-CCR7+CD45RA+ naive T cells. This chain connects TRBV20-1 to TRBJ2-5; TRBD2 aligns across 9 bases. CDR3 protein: CSARDRGLAGVYQETQYF. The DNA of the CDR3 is TGCAGTGCTAGAGATAGGGGATTAGCGGGAGTTTATCAAGAGACCCAGTACTTC.